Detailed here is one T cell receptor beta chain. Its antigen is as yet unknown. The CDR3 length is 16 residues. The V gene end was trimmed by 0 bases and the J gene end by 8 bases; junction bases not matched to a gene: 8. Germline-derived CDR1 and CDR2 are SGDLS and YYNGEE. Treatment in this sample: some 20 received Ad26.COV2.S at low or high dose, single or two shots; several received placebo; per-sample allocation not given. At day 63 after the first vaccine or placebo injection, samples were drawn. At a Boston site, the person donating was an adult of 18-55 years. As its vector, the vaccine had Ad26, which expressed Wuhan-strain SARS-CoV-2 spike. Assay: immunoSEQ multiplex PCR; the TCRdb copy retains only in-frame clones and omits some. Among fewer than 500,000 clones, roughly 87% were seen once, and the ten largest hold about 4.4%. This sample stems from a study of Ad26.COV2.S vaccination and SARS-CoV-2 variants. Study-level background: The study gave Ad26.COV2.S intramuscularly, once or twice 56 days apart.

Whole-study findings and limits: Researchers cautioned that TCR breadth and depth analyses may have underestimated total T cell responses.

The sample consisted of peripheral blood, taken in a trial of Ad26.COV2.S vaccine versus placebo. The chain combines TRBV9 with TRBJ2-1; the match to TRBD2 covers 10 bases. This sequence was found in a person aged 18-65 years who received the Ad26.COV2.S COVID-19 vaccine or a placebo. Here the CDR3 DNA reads TGTGCCAGCAGCGTAGCGTCCCTAGCGGGAGCCCATGAGCAGTTCTTC. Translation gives CASSVASLAGAHEQFF.